This T cell receptor beta chain stems from a study of T cells in Graves' hyperthyroidism and ophthalmopathy. The sample holds many counts of this clonotype. Its specificity is unknown. Study findings and constraints: Within blood appeared most thyroid clonotypes that had expanded above 0.001.

In making diagnoses, clinical symptoms, serum thyroxine and TRAb, thyroid ultrasound and orbital computed tomography were all used. Germline V CDR1 and CDR2: DFQATT, SNEGSKA (reference sequence). Between the trimmed V and J ends, which lost 3 bases and 5 bases, there was a span of 14 bases. The CDR3 runs to 14 residues. From RNA transcripts, TCR beta CDR3 regions were amplified. An initial round of RT-PCR targeting the TCR CDR3 relied on the HTBI primer set. In TCRdb, the multiplex PCR reads were re-called with MiXCR into one record per CDR3 protein. Seen here are some 560,000 distinct CDR3 sequences, around a sixth observed once, and the top ten hold approximately 7%.

The TCR sequence derives from a woman aged 25 to 45 with Graves' hyperthyroidism. The rearrangement links TRBV20-1 to TRBJ2-1; D call uncertain. The source material was blood. DNA for the CDR3: TGCAGTGCTAGGCCCAACAATGGGCACAATGAGCAGTTCTTC. This translates into CSARPNNGHNEQFF.